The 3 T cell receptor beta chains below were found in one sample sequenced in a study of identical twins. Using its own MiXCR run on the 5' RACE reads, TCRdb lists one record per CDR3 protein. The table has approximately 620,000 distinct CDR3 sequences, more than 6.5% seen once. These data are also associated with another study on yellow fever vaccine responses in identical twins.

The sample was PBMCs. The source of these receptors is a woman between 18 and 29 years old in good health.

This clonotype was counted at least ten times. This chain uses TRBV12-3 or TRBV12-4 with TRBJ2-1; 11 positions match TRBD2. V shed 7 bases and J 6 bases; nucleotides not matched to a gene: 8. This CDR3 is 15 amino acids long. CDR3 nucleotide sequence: TGTGCCAGCACCTCCACTAGCGGGAGTAGCAATGAGCAGTTCTTC. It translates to CASTSTSGSSNEQFF.

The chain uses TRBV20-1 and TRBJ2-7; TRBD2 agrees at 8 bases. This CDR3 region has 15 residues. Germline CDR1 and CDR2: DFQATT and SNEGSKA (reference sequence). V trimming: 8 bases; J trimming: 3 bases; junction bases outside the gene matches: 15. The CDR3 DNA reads TGCAGTTCAACCACCGACCGGGAGGGCCTCTACGAGCAGTACTTC. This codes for CSSTTDREGLYEQYF.

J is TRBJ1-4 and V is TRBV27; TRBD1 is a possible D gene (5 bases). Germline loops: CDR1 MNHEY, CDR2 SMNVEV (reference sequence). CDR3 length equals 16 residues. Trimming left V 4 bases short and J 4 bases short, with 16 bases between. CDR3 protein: CASSSWMGQINEKLFF. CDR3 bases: TGTGCCAGCAGTTCTTGGATGGGGCAGATTAATGAAAAACTGTTTTTT. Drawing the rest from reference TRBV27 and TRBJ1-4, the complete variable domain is EAQVTQNPRYLITVTGKKLTVTCSQNMNHEYMSWYRQDPGLGLRQIYYSMNVEVTDKGDVPEGYKVSRKEKRNFPLILESPSPNQTSLYFCASSSWMGQINEKLFFGSGTQLSVL.